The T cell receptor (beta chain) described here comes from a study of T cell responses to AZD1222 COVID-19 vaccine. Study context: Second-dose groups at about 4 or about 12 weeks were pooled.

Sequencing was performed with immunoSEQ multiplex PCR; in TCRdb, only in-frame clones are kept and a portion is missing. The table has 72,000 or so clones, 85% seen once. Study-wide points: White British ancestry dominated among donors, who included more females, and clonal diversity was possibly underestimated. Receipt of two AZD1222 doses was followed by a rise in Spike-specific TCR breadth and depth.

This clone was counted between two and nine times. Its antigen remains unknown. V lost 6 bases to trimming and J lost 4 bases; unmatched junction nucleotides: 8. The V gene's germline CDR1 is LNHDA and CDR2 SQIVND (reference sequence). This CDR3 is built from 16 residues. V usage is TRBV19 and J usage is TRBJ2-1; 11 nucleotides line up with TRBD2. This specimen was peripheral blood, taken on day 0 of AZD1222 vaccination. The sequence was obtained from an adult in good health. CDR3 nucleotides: TGTGCCAGTAGATCAACACTAGCGGGAGCGTACAATGAGCAGTTCTTC. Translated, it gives CASRSTLAGAYNEQFF.